Reported below is one T cell receptor (beta chain). The sample comes from a study of T cells after yellow fever vaccination. Overall study: The fractions with low cell numbers were processed using SMART-Seq v4 Ultra Low Input.

The CDR3 sequence is 14 residues long. V lost 2 bases to trimming and J lost 3 bases, with 13 bases between them. Germline V gives CDR1 DFQATT, CDR2 SNEGSKA (reference sequence). Production of TCR cDNA was by 5'RACE template switching, which also added a universal primer site and UMIs. One entry per CDR3 protein, called by TCRdb with MiXCR from the 5' RACE reads. The sample consists of 120,000 or so distinct CDR3 sequences, around 9.8% of them appearing once. The rearrangement joins TRBV20-1 to TRBJ1-1; D may be TRBD1 (5 bases). The TCR comes from a man aged 18 to 30 who received the YFV17D yellow fever vaccine. This sample comprised CD8+ T cells sorted from PBMCs, obtained on the day of the yellow fever booster vaccination. The CDR3 coding sequence is TGCAGTGCTAGACTAGACAGCGATTACACTGAAGCTTTCTTT. It encodes CSARLDSDYTEAFF.